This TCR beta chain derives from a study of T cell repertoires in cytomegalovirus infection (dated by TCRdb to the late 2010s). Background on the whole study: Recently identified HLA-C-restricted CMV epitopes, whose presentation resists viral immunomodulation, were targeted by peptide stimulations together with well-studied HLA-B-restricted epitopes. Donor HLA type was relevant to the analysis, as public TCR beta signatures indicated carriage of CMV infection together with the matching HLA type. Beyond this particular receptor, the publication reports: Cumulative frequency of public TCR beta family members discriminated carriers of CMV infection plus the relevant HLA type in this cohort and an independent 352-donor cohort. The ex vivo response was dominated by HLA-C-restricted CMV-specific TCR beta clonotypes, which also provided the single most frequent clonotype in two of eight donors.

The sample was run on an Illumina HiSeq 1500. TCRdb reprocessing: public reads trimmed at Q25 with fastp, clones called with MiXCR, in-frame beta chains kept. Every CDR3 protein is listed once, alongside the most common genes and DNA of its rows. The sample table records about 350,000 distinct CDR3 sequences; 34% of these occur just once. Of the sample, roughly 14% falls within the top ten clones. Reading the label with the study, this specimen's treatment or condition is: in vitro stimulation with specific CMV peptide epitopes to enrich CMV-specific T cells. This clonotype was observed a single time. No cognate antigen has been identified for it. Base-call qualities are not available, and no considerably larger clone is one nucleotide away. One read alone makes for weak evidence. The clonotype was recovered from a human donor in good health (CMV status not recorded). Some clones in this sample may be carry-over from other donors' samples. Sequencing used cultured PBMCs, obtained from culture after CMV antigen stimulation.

The CDR3 protein is CASSSHYGYTF. In nucleotides, the sequence is TGTGCCAGCAGTTCCCACTATGGCTACACCTTC. The sequence is built from TRBV12-3 or TRBV12-4 and TRBJ1-2, with no confidently assigned D gene. A distance of 3 bases separates the germline ends of V and J, which lose 4 bases and 3 bases respectively. From the cysteine up to the phenylalanine, the CDR3 has a length of 11 residues. The only DNA kept is the CDR3, 33 bases in frame from the first base.